Presented here are 27 T cell receptor beta chains from one specimen sequenced in a study of T cell responses to AZD1222 COVID-19 vaccine. Sequencing was performed with immunoSEQ multiplex PCR; in TCRdb, only in-frame clones are kept and a portion is missing. The top ten clones hold approximately 5.4% of a sample with more than 100,000 clones, around 88% of them seen once. The sequencing used peripheral blood, collected on day 0 of AZD1222 vaccination. All receptors come from an adult in good health.

The V and J genes are TRBV6-2 or TRBV6-3 and TRBJ2-7, with D unclear. Trimming pared 5 bases from V and 4 bases from J, leaving 6 bases between. Germline lookup yields CDR1 MNHEY and CDR2 SVGEGT. This CDR3 has 11 amino acids. CDR3 nucleotide sequence: TGTGCCAGCAGTGATGGGTACGAGCAGTACTTC. It specifies CASSDGYEQYF.

This chain uses TRBV5-4 with TRBJ1-3, with 8 bases matching TRBD1. There are 14 residues in the CDR3. V lost 4 bases to trimming and J lost 2 bases; unmatched junction nucleotides: 2. Germline V gene sequence: CDR1 SGHNT, CDR2 YYREEE (reference sequence). CDR3 nucleotide sequence: TGTGCCAGCAGCCAGACAGGGGCTGGAAACACCATATATTTT. This encodes CASSQTGAGNTIYF.

CDR3 protein: CASSFPPGVNTEAFF. DNA for the CDR3: TGTGCCAGCAGCTTCCCCCCGGGGGTGAACACTGAAGCTTTCTTT. V and J are TRBV7-8 and TRBJ1-1; a weak D match, TRBD1 (5 bases). Germline assignment: CDR1 SGHVS and CDR2 FQNEAQ. V was clipped by 3 bases and J by 0 bases, with 11 bases between them. The CDR3 has 15 amino acids. The complete variable domain, with remaining parts taken from reference TRBV7-8 and TRBJ1-1, reads GAGVSQSPRYKVAKRGQDVALRCDPISGHVSLFWYQQALGQGPEFLTYFQNEAQLDKSGLPSDRFFAERPEGSVSTLKIQRTQQEDSAVYLCASSFPPGVNTEAFFGQGTRLTVV.

The chain employs TRBV7-2 and TRBJ1-2, with 7 bases fitting TRBD1. Germline CDR1 is SGHTA and CDR2 is FQGNSA. The CDR3 is 14 amino acids. Losses at the gene ends were 4 bases for V and 3 bases for J; bases not matched to a gene: 5. This CDR3 is CASSYDGTDYGYTF. The CDR3 DNA is TGTGCCAGCAGCTACGACGGGACAGACTATGGCTACACCTTC.

The CDR3 DNA is TGCGCCAGCAGTCCGGGGGGCGGCACAGATACGCAGTATTTT. The encoded protein is CASSPGGGTDTQYF. This chain connects TRBV5-1 to TRBJ2-3; weak D call: TRBD2 (7 bases). V shed 5 bases and J shed 1 base, with 11 bases lying between them. There are 14 residues in the CDR3. Germline V gene lookup returns CDR1 SGHRS and CDR2 YFSETQ.

This clone was picked up one time. J is TRBJ1-2 and V is TRBV18; TRBD1 aligns across 9 bases. CDR1 KGHSH and CDR2 LQKENI come from the germline V gene. CDR3 length equals 14 residues. The junction had 2 bases not matched to a gene; V was cut back by 2 bases and J by 4 bases. Here the CDR3 DNA reads TGTGCCAGCTCACCAGGACAGGGGACCTATGGCTACACCTTC. Amino acids: CASSPGQGTYGYTF.

The chain is built from TRBV4-2 and TRBJ2-3; D remains ambiguous. Looked up from germline, CDR1 is LGHNA and CDR2 is YNFKEQ. Trimming removed 5 bases at V and 7 bases at J, with 13 bases between. This CDR3 region has 13 residues. Here the CDR3 reads CASSESGANTQYF. The DNA of the CDR3 is TGTGCCAGCAGCGAAAGTGGCGCAAATACGCAGTATTTT.

V is TRBV4-2 and J is TRBJ1-4; 7 bases line up with TRBD1. CDR1 LGHNA and CDR2 YNFKEQ come from the germline V gene. V lost 2 bases to trimming and J lost 0 bases; unmatched junction nucleotides: 6. This CDR3 comprises 17 residues. CDR3 loop: CASSQWDSHATNEKLFF. DNA for the CDR3: TGTGCCAGCAGCCAATGGGACAGCCATGCAACTAATGAAAAACTGTTTTTT.

This clone was picked up one time. The gene calls are TRBV19 and TRBJ1-1; no firm D call. The CDR3 has 14 residues. Germline lookup yields CDR1 LNHDA and CDR2 SQIVND (reference sequence). V gave up 4 bases and J gave up 1 base, with 10 bases separating them. The CDR3 protein is CASSKGKGNTEAFF. In DNA, the CDR3 is TGTGCCAGTAGTAAAGGCAAAGGGAACACTGAAGCTTTCTTT.

The chain links TRBV18 to TRBJ1-1; a possible D gene is TRBD1 (5 bases). This CDR3 has 15 residues. Germline CDR1 reads KGHSH; CDR2 reads LQKENI. Trimming cost V 3 bases and J 1 base, with 12 bases left between them. The CDR3 DNA reads as TGTGCCAGCTCACCTTACAGGAACAAGAACACTGAAGCTTTCTTT. It specifies CASSPYRNKNTEAFF.

The chain uses TRBV5-1 and TRBJ2-2; tentative D call: TRBD2 (6 bases). The ends were cut back, 1 base at V and 6 bases at J, with 13 bases in the middle. The CDR3 is made up of 15 amino acids. The germline V gene has CDR1 SGHRS and CDR2 YFSETQ. Here the CDR3 reads CASSLYGLHSGELFF. The CDR3 DNA reads as TGCGCCAGCAGCTTGTACGGACTACACTCCGGGGAGCTGTTTTTT.

The chain combines TRBV4-3 with TRBJ1-4; D is uncertain. The CDR3 runs 15 residues. CDR1 and CDR2 from the germline V gene are LGHNA and YSLEER. V was clipped by 3 bases and J by 8 bases, with 16 bases between them. The CDR3 is CASSQAEGQGEKLFF. CDR3 bases: TGCGCCAGCAGCCAGGCGGAAGGGCAAGGCGAAAAACTGTTTTTT.

The chain has TRBV9 and TRBJ1-1; D is unclear. From germline, CDR1 is SGDLS and CDR2 YYNGEE. The CDR3 has 15 amino acids. Deletions cut 0 bases from V and 1 base from J, with 10 bases between. CDR3: CASSVAGAPNTEAFF. In DNA form, the CDR3 reads TGTGCCAGCAGCGTAGCGGGTGCTCCGAACACTGAAGCTTTCTTT. Full variable domain (missing parts from reference TRBV9 and TRBJ1-1): DSGVTQTPKHLITATGQRVTLRCSPRSGDLSVYWYQQSLDQGLQFLIQYYNGEERAKGNILERFSAQQFPDLHSELNLSSLELGDSALYFCASSVAGAPNTEAFFGQGTRLTVV.

About this clone: The same CDR3 can be traced to other DNA sequences in this sample. This chain connects TRBV7-3 to TRBJ2-5, with 9 bases identical to TRBD2. V was clipped by 5 bases and J by 2 bases; unmatched bases: 6. CDR1 and CDR2 from the germline V gene are SGHTA and FQGTGA. The CDR3 sequence is 15 residues long. CDR3 loop: CASSLSGGVQETQYF. The CDR3 nucleotides read TGTGCCAGCAGCCTTAGCGGGGGTGTGCAAGAGACCCAGTACTTC.

The chain employs TRBV5-5 and TRBJ1-2; D gene ambiguous. V lost 0 bases and J 4 bases, leaving 13 bases between the germline ends. Germline values: CDR1 SGHKS, CDR2 YYEKEE (reference sequence). The CDR3 consists of 15 residues. The CDR3 DNA sequence: TGTGCCAGCAGCTTGGCCCCTGGAGGAGGCTATGGCTACACCTTC. This gives the protein CASSLAPGGGYGYTF.

The genes are TRBV6-4 and TRBJ1-6; D possibly corresponds to TRBD1 (6 bases). The V and J ends lost 7 bases and 8 bases respectively, with 12 bases between them. In germline, CDR1 is MRHNA, CDR2 SNTAGT. CDR3 length: 13 amino acids. The CDR3 region is CASKGTRDSPLHF. The DNA of the CDR3 is TGTGCCAGCAAAGGGACAAGGGATTCACCCCTCCACTTT.

This chain links TRBV19 with TRBJ1-2; weak D call: TRBD1 (5 bases). V dropped 6 bases and J dropped 3 bases, with 11 bases sitting between them. Germline CDR1 and CDR2: LNHDA and SQIVND (reference sequence). This CDR3 comprises 13 residues. In DNA form, the CDR3 reads TGTGCCAGTAGACCGCAGGGATACTATGGCTACACCTTC. It yields the protein CASRPQGYYGYTF.

The rearrangement links TRBV7-2 to TRBJ2-1, with D uncertain. The CDR3 has 12 amino acids. Trimming took 4 bases from V and 6 from J, leaving 7 bases between them. CDR1 is SGHTA and CDR2 is FQGNSA in the germline V gene. This chain's CDR3 is CASSSFLNEQFF. The CDR3 region has the DNA TGTGCCAGCAGCTCCTTCCTCAATGAGCAGTTCTTC.

The rearrangement uses TRBV2 and TRBJ1-2; D is perhaps TRBD1 (5 bases). Per the germline V gene, CDR1 is SNHLY and CDR2 is FYNNEI. The ends were cut back, 4 bases at V and 6 bases at J, with 12 bases in the middle. This CDR3 has 13 amino acids. The CDR3 here is CASSGGLDNGYTF. CDR3 in DNA: TGTGCCAGCAGTGGGGGCCTTGATAATGGCTACACCTTC.

The V call is TRBV28, the J call TRBJ1-5; D remains unclear. Trimming cost V 5 bases and J 6 bases, with 17 bases left between them. Germline V lookup: CDR1 MDHEN, CDR2 SYDVKM. CDR3 length equals 15 residues. This CDR3 reads CASSLTSQGLQPQHF. Here the CDR3 DNA reads TGTGCCAGCAGTCTGACAAGCCAAGGTCTTCAGCCCCAGCATTTT.

The J gene is TRBJ2-1, the V gene TRBV4-2, with TRBD2 as a possible D gene (5 bases). Looked up from germline, CDR1 is LGHNA and CDR2 is YNFKEQ. The length of the CDR3 is 15 residues. V lost 0 bases and J lost 5, with 11 bases in between. CDR3 in DNA: TGTGCCAGCAGCCAAGATCGGGAACAGAACAATGAGCAGTTCTTC. It specifies CASSQDREQNNEQFF.

This clone showed up just a few times. The gene calls are TRBV7-3 and TRBJ1-1; D unresolved. The V end lost 5 bases, the J end lost 3 bases, and 16 bases lay between the germline ends. CDR3 length: 15 residues. The germline V gene has CDR1 SGHTA and CDR2 FQGTGA. The CDR3 protein is CASSAAGYIYTEAFF. CDR3 DNA sequence: TGTGCCAGCAGCGCCGCTGGGTATATTTACACTGAAGCTTTCTTT.

About this clone: A read error may produce the germline difference seen at one junction end. The rearrangement links TRBV7-7 to TRBJ2-4; possibly TRBD2 for D (7 bases). This CDR3 is built from 14 residues. Germline CDR1 and CDR2: SSHAT and FNYEAQ (reference sequence). CDR3 DNA sequence: TGTGCTAGCAGCTTCGTCAGGGAGGGGGGCATTCAGTACTTC. Protein product: CASSFVREGGIQYF.

V gene TRBV15 combines with J gene TRBJ1-1; 8 bases agree with TRBD1. V trimming: 5 bases; J trimming: 4 bases; junction bases outside the gene matches: 12. The germline V gene has CDR1 LNHNV and CDR2 YYDKDF (reference sequence). This CDR3 comprises 16 residues. This CDR3 is CATSRGQGQSGTEAFF. The CDR3 bases are TGTGCCACCAGCCGAGGACAGGGACAATCCGGCACTGAAGCTTTCTTT.

V gene TRBV6-2 or TRBV6-3 combines with J gene TRBJ2-7; 8 bases are a match to TRBD2. Germline values: CDR1 MNHEY, CDR2 SVGEGT. CDR3 length equals 14 residues. The J segment lost 6 bases and the V segment lost 4 bases, leaving 8 bases of the junction unmatched. This CDR3 is CASSSPGLVVEQYF. The CDR3 DNA is TGTGCCAGCAGTTCCCCGGGACTAGTAGTCGAGCAGTACTTC.

The CDR3 DNA reads as TGTGCCAGCAGTTACTCGGCTCGCGATTCACCCCTCCACTTT. It yields the protein CASSYSARDSPLHF. The chain joins TRBV6-5 to TRBJ1-6; D uncertain. CDR3 length: 14 residues. Trimming stripped 0 bases from V and 8 bases from J, with 8 bases between. CDR1 is MNHEY, CDR2 SVGAGI, per germline.

This chain uses TRBV25-1 with TRBJ2-1, with TRBD2 matching 7 bases. CDR1 MGHDK and CDR2 SYGVNS come from the germline V gene. V lost 2 bases, J lost 8 bases, and 3 bases stayed unmatched. The CDR3 is 13 amino acids. As DNA, the CDR3 is TGTGCCAGCAGTGAAAGCGGGAACCATGAGCAGTTCTTC. It is translated as CASSESGNHEQFF.